This T cell receptor (beta chain) was observed in a study of T cells after posttransplantation cyclophosphamide. Study-wide findings and caveats: Later post-transplant blood repertoires were often dominated by donor CD8+ memory clones.

Germline V gene lookup returns CDR1 SGHNT and CDR2 YYREEE (reference sequence). Trimming removed 4 bases from V and 2 bases from J; junction bases left unmatched: 2. CDR3 length equals 13 residues. TCRdb's table, derived via immunoSEQ multiplex PCR, lists solely in-frame clones and lacks some. The sample carries 20,000 to 25,000 clones, less than 90% recorded once. As to this clone: The antigen is unknown.

Busulfan-fludarabine conditioning, marrow transplant, and cyclophosphamide on days +3 and +4 were administered. The sequence was obtained from a female patient aged 30 to 40 who received an allogeneic stem cell transplant from an unrelated donor, was CMV-positive, and had no GVHD. Some T cells may be provided by the graft donor. This material consisted of PBMCs, taken after allogeneic stem cell transplant with posttransplant cyclophosphamide. The gene calls are TRBV5-4 and TRBJ2-5; 7 positions match TRBD1. The DNA for the CDR3 is TGTGCCAGCAGCAAGGGACAGCAAGAGACCCAGTACTTC. Protein: CASSKGQQETQYF.